Given below is one T cell receptor beta chain in context. Profiled with immunoSEQ multiplex PCR; TCRdb holds only in-frame clones, not every one. The repertoire holds about 680,000 clones, with about 74% as singletons. Donors were healthy HIV-negative adults without recent acute infections or vaccinations. The data belong to a study of shared clonotypes between healthy human individuals. CDR1 and CDR2 (germline): GTSNPN, SVGIG (reference sequence). The CDR3 covers 13 residues. With 2 bases clipped from V and 9 bases from J, the junction kept 3 bases outside the gene matches. This clonotype originated in a woman aged 25 to 39 in good health. Sequenced material: memory CD4+ T cells sorted from blood. Subset here: CD45RA-negative fraction. V and J are TRBV30 and TRBJ2-1; 11 bases align to TRBD1. The CDR3 here is CAWSRTGGSEQFF. In DNA, the CDR3 is TGTGCCTGGAGTAGGACAGGGGGCAGTGAGCAGTTCTTC.